This record concerns one TCR beta chain sequence. V shed 2 bases and J shed 0 bases, with 20 bases lying between them. Germline assignment: CDR1 SGHTA and CDR2 FQGNSA. The CDR3 totals 18 residues. The source of the sample is a study of blood T cell repertoires in COVID-19. Study summary: The analysed material was cDNA or gDNA that came from T cells, B-cell-depleted T cells, or PBMCs.

Method: immunoSEQ multiplex PCR; TCRdb's copy keeps in-frame clones and lacks some. Found here are fewer than 250,000 clones, around nine tenths of them singletons; the top ten hold around 0.72%. The origin of this receptor is a man aged 40-55 years with acute or convalescent COVID-19. The sample comprised peripheral blood. The V and J genes are TRBV7-2 and TRBJ2-7; a possible D gene is TRBD1 (7 bases). The CDR3 reads CASSLWGADRISSYEQYF. The CDR3 DNA sequence: TGTGCCAGCAGCTTATGGGGGGCGGACAGGATTAGCTCCTACGAGCAGTACTTC.